Each of the 30 T cell receptor beta chains below was sequenced from the same sample in a study of T cell responses to AZD1222 COVID-19 vaccine. Profiled with immunoSEQ multiplex PCR; TCRdb holds only in-frame clones, not every one. The sample yields some 100,000 clones, around nine tenths seen once. Here the sequenced sample was peripheral blood, taken on day 0 of AZD1222 vaccination. These receptor sequences come from an adult in good health.

This rearrangement joins TRBV28 to TRBJ2-1, with D tentatively TRBD2 (6 bases). This CDR3 comprises 15 residues. CDR1 and CDR2 (germline): MDHEN, SYDVKM. V shed 3 bases and J shed 2 bases, with 11 bases lying between them. CDR3 nucleotides: TGTGCCAGCAGTTTGGGAGGAAAACCCTACAATGAGCAGTTCTTC. Translation: CASSLGGKPYNEQFF.

The CDR3 sequence: CASSQFNGESGYTF. The CDR3 bases are TGTGCCAGCAGCCAATTTAATGGGGAATCTGGCTACACCTTC. This chain links TRBV3-1 (or the pseudogene TRBV3-2) with TRBJ1-2; D call uncertain. This CDR3 contains 14 residues. The V end lost 2 bases, the J end lost 7 bases, and 14 bases lay between the germline ends. Germline CDR1 and CDR2: LGHDT and YNNKEL (reference sequence).

Here the CDR3 reads CASSPRTETNTGELFF. The CDR3 DNA sequence: TGTGCCAGCAGCCCCCGGACGGAGACGAACACCGGGGAGCTGTTTTTT. The chain combines TRBV9 with TRBJ2-2; D remains ambiguous. Trimming left V 4 bases short and J 0 bases short, with 13 bases between. The CDR3 is made up of 16 amino acids. CDR1 is SGDLS and CDR2 is YYNGEE in the germline V gene. Based on the CDR3 plus reference TRBV9 and TRBJ2-2, the full variable domain is DSGVTQTPKHLITATGQRVTLRCSPRSGDLSVYWYQQSLDQGLQFLIQYYNGEERAKGNILERFSAQQFPDLHSELNLSSLELGDSALYFCASSPRTETNTGELFFGEGSRLTVL.

This rearrangement joins TRBV19 to TRBJ1-1; D is unclear. Trimming pared 5 bases from V and 3 bases from J, leaving 16 bases between. In germline, CDR1 is LNHDA, CDR2 SQIVND (reference sequence). The CDR3 extends over 15 amino acids. CDR3 sequence reads: CASSASRGWDTEAFF. CDR3 bases: TGTGCCAGTAGTGCTTCCCGGGGATGGGACACTGAAGCTTTCTTT. Using reference TRBV19 and TRBJ1-1 for the parts outside the CDR3, the full variable domain is DGGITQSPKYLFRKEGQNVTLSCEQNLNHDAMYWYRQDPGQGLRLIYYSQIVNDFQKGDIAEGYSVSREKKESFPLTVTSAQKNPTAFYLCASSASRGWDTEAFFGQGTRLTVV.

The chain links TRBV10-2 to TRBJ1-1; tentative D call: TRBD1 (5 bases). V dropped 2 bases and J dropped 6 bases, with 10 bases sitting between them. CDR1 and CDR2 (germline): WSHSY, SAAADI. The CDR3 sequence is 13 residues long. CDR3 bases: TGCGCCAGCAGTGAGCAGGGTTACGCTGAAGCTTTCTTT. It translates to CASSEQGYAEAFF.

The chain links TRBV7-2 to TRBJ2-7; no clear D. The CDR3 is 13 residues long. CDR1 and CDR2 from the germline V gene are SGHTA and FQGNSA. V lost 4 bases to trimming and J lost 5 bases, with 12 bases between them. CDR3 sequence (DNA): TGTGCCAGCAGCTCGGGCATGACTCACGAGCAGTACTTC. Its translation: CASSSGMTHEQYF.

The chain employs TRBV20-1 and TRBJ2-4; 7 bases map to TRBD2. Looked up from germline, CDR1 is DFQATT and CDR2 is SNEGSKA (reference sequence). The CDR3 covers 13 residues. The J segment lost 12 bases and the V segment lost 5 bases, leaving 13 bases of the junction unmatched. For the CDR3, the DNA is TGCAGTGCTGGTGGGGGGGGACTTGAAACTCAGTACTTC. Protein sequence: CSAGGGGLETQYF.

This chain connects TRBV6-1 to TRBJ2-2; D call uncertain. The CDR3 covers 13 residues. Trimming left V 3 bases short and J 5 bases short, with 7 bases between. Germline V CDR1 and CDR2: MNHNS, SASEGT. Here the CDR3 reads CASSEVGTGELFF. As DNA, the CDR3 is TGTGCCAGCAGTGAGGTGGGAACCGGGGAGCTGTTTTTT.

The J gene is TRBJ2-5, the V gene TRBV28; no firm D call. This CDR3 contains 16 residues. V was clipped by 2 bases and J by 5 bases, with 18 bases between them. CDR1 and CDR2 (germline): MDHEN, SYDVKM. In nucleotides, the CDR3 is TGTGCCAGCAGTTTAGCGCCCACCGGGCCCAGGGAGACCCAGTACTTC. This translates into CASSLAPTGPRETQYF.

This rearrangement joins TRBV28 to TRBJ1-2; D is unclear. The CDR3 runs to 12 residues. Germline assignment: CDR1 MDHEN and CDR2 SYDVKM. Trimming took 3 bases from V and 8 from J, leaving 10 bases between them. The CDR3 DNA sequence: TGTGCCAGCAGTTTGACGGTTTTGGGCTACACCTTC. This encodes CASSLTVLGYTF.

The chain couples TRBV7-2 to TRBJ2-7, with a weak D call TRBD2 (6 bases). This CDR3 has 15 amino acids. From germline, CDR1 is SGHTA and CDR2 FQGNSA. Trimming took 0 bases from V and 1 from J, leaving 10 bases between them. CDR3 bases: TGTGCCAGCAGCTTAGCGGGGGGTGGGTCCTACGAGCAGTACTTC. Its protein product is CASSLAGGGSYEQYF.

V gene TRBV6-5 combines with J gene TRBJ1-5; D is perhaps TRBD1 (5 bases). The CDR3 totals 16 residues. Germline V gene lookup returns CDR1 MNHEY and CDR2 SVGAGI. V was shortened by 0 bases and J by 0 bases, with 9 bases between the two germline ends. The CDR3 DNA follows: TGTGCCAGCAGTTACTCGGGGGGAAATAGCAATCAGCCCCAGCATTTT. Protein sequence: CASSYSGGNSNQPQHF.

The CDR3 region has the DNA TGTGCCAGCAGTGCCTCACCGGGGAATTCACCCCTCCACTTT. Its protein product is CASSASPGNSPLHF. The chain couples TRBV6-4 to TRBJ1-6; D gene ambiguous. CDR1 and CDR2 from the germline V gene are MRHNA and SNTAGT. The V gene lost 4 bases and the J gene lost 7 bases, with 11 bases spanning the gap. CDR3 length equals 14 residues.

The genes are TRBV7-6 and TRBJ1-4; D is ambiguous. Germline V CDR1 and CDR2: SGHVS, FNYEAQ. V lost 5 bases, J lost 5 bases, and 15 bases lay in between. CDR3 length equals 15 residues. CDR3 nucleotide sequence: TGTGCCAGCAGCCAGAACGTTGGTGCCAATGAAAAACTGTTTTTT. This gives the protein CASSQNVGANEKLFF.

The chain carries TRBV3-1 (or the pseudogene TRBV3-2) and TRBJ1-1; D is ambiguous. V lost 1 base to trimming and J lost 0 bases, with 9 bases between them. Germline values: CDR1 LGHDT, CDR2 YNNKEL (reference sequence). CDR3 length equals 15 residues. CDR3 sequence (DNA): TGTGCCAGCAGCCAAGTACCGGCCCTGAACACTGAAGCTTTCTTT. Its translation is CASSQVPALNTEAFF.

The V and J genes are TRBV6-5 and TRBJ1-2; 8 nucleotides align to TRBD1. V shed 6 bases, J shed 5 bases, and the junction held 5 bases outside the gene matches. Per the germline V gene, CDR1 is MNHEY and CDR2 is SVGAGI. This CDR3 is 13 amino acids long. CDR3: CASRITGGYGYTF. CDR3 coding DNA: TGTGCCAGCAGGATTACAGGGGGATATGGCTACACCTTC.

The rearrangement links TRBV6-5 to TRBJ2-3; 8 positions agree with TRBD1. J was trimmed by 7 bases and V by 6 bases; bases with no gene match: 9. This CDR3 has 14 residues. Germline loops: CDR1 MNHEY, CDR2 SVGAGI. Written as DNA, the CDR3 is TGTGCCAGCAGACCGGACAGGGCTGGCCATACGCAGTATTTT. Its protein product is CASRPDRAGHTQYF.

This chain links TRBV5-5 with TRBJ1-3; D not certain. The germline V and J ends were trimmed by 7 bases and 4 bases, with 15 bases remaining between them. Germline V CDR1 and CDR2: SGHKS, YYEKEE (reference sequence). This CDR3 has 14 residues. CDR3 coding DNA: TGTGCCAGCCTCCGGAGTGGTTCAGGAAACACCATATATTTT. Residues: CASLRSGSGNTIYF.

This clone came up once. For the CDR3, the DNA is TGCAGCGTAGGACAGGATAGCAATCAGCCCCAGCATTTT. Encoded protein: CSVGQDSNQPQHF. This chain uses TRBV29-1 with TRBJ1-5; TRBD1 matches at 7 bases. CDR1 and CDR2 from the germline V gene are SQVTM and ANQGSEA. The CDR3 covers 13 residues. J lost 0 bases, V lost 6 bases, and 2 bases had no gene match.

The chain uses TRBV5-1 and TRBJ2-7; 7 bases fit TRBD2. This CDR3 comprises 16 residues. Trimming at V came to 2 bases and at J to 2 bases, leaving 10 bases not matched to a gene. In germline, CDR1 is SGHRS, CDR2 YFSETQ. The CDR3 region is CASSLGPGGGTYEQYF. The CDR3 region has the DNA TGCGCCAGCAGCTTAGGTCCGGGAGGTGGGACCTACGAGCAGTACTTC.

This chain joins TRBV3-1 (or the pseudogene TRBV3-2) and TRBJ1-3; D perhaps matches TRBD1 (6 bases). The germline CDR1 and CDR2 sequences are LGHDT and YNNKEL (reference sequence). Trimming removed 4 bases at V and 2 bases at J, with 9 bases between. The CDR3 is 14 residues long. CDR3 amino acids: CASSPTGPGNTIYF. CDR3 nucleotides: TGTGCCAGCAGCCCCACAGGGCCTGGAAACACCATATATTTT.

This chain connects TRBV18 to TRBJ1-2, with TRBD1 as a possible D gene (5 bases). Trimming stripped 1 base from V and 4 bases from J, with 19 bases between. CDR1 is KGHSH and CDR2 is LQKENI in the germline V gene. CDR3 size: 17 residues. The DNA for the CDR3 is TGTGCCAGCTCACCACGGGGAGGGGTGCAAACATCCTATGGCTACACCTTC. Its protein is CASSPRGGVQTSYGYTF.

This clone was detected once. V and J are TRBV6-5 and TRBJ1-4; no firm D call. The germline gives CDR1 MNHEY, CDR2 SVGAGI. The V end lost 2 bases, the J end lost 6 bases, and 13 bases lay between the germline ends. CDR3 size: 15 residues. CDR3 DNA sequence: TGTGCCAGCAGTTACGACGTCTCACCCTATGAAAAACTGTTTTTT. This translates into CASSYDVSPYEKLFF.

The chain joins TRBV6-1 to TRBJ1-1; possibly TRBD1 for D (6 bases). There are 11 residues in the CDR3. Germline V gives CDR1 MNHNS, CDR2 SASEGT. The V gene lost 2 bases and the J gene lost 12 bases, with 10 bases spanning the gap. CDR3 residues: CASSETGLTFF. The DNA of the CDR3 is TGTGCCAGCAGTGAAACAGGGTTGACTTTCTTT.

This chain joins TRBV6-5 and TRBJ1-3; unclear D gene. The CDR3 loop spans 13 amino acids. V was shortened by 6 bases and J by 0 bases, with 6 bases between the two germline ends. Looked up from germline, CDR1 is MNHEY and CDR2 is SVGAGI. CDR3 sequence: CASRESSGNTIYF. Here the CDR3 DNA reads TGTGCCAGCAGAGAGAGCTCTGGAAACACCATATATTTT.

The chain joins TRBV19 to TRBJ2-6; the D gene is possibly TRBD1 (6 bases). V was trimmed by 5 bases and J by 3 bases, leaving 11 bases between them. Germline CDR1 is LNHDA and CDR2 is SQIVND (reference sequence). The CDR3 sequence is 15 residues long. DNA of the CDR3: TGTGCCAGTAGTCCCAGGGGTAGTGGGGCCAACGTCCTGACTTTC. This sequence encodes CASSPRGSGANVLTF.

The CDR3 sequence: CASRQYSNQPQHF. CDR3 nucleotide sequence: TGTGCCAGCAGACAGTATAGCAATCAGCCCCAGCATTTT. The chain is built from TRBV2 and TRBJ1-5; unclear D gene. Trimming stripped 6 bases from V and 0 bases from J, with 6 bases between. This CDR3 has 13 residues. Germline V gene sequence: CDR1 SNHLY, CDR2 FYNNEI.

This clone was observed a few times. The chain carries TRBV5-6 and TRBJ2-5, with 10 bases matching TRBD1. The V gene's germline CDR1 is SGHDT and CDR2 YYEEEE. Trimming cost V 0 bases and J 5 bases; bases outside gene matches: 7. CDR3 length equals 16 residues. DNA of the CDR3: TGTGCCAGCAGCTTGGTGGGACAGGGGACGCGGGAGACCCAGTACTTC. This sequence encodes CASSLVGQGTRETQYF.

The CDR3 reads CASSLHSTDGGNIQYF. In nucleotides, the CDR3 is TGTGCCAGCAGCTTACACTCGACGGATGGGGGGAACATTCAGTACTTC. The genes are TRBV11-2 and TRBJ2-4; D is perhaps TRBD2 (6 bases). Germline lookup yields CDR1 SGHAT and CDR2 FQNNGV. V was clipped by 2 bases and J by 7 bases, with 18 bases between them. This CDR3 spans 16 amino acids.

The chain links TRBV27 to TRBJ1-4; unclear D gene. Germline assignment: CDR1 MNHEY and CDR2 SMNVEV (reference sequence). This CDR3 is built from 13 residues. V was shortened by 2 bases and J by 7 bases, with 8 bases between the two germline ends. In nucleotides, the CDR3 is TGTGCCAGCAGTTTAAGTCGGACTGAAAAACTGTTTTTT. Amino acid sequence: CASSLSRTEKLFF.